One and the same sample provided the 8 T cell receptor beta chains below, sequenced in a study of long-term antiretroviral therapy in people with HIV (dated by TCRdb to 2022 to 2024). The immunoSEQ hsTCRB v3.0 assay was used at survey level resolution to sequence the TRB variable region. TCRdb limited this immuneACCESS table to in-frame rearrangements with V and J called. A share of clones is missing; checked studies link under half to unresolved V genes, and the rest is unexplained. A total of more than 35,000 clones appear in this sample, 90% to 95% of them only once. The ten largest clones represent roughly 2.5% of the sample. This sample comprised unsorted PBMCs, obtained 3.7 years after starting antiretroviral therapy. The source of these receptors is a woman aged 50 to 65 with HIV.

The chain has TRBV2 and TRBJ2-7; a possible D gene is TRBD2 (6 bases). CDR3 length equals 15 residues. With 3 bases removed from V and 2 bases from J, the gap between germline ends came to 14 bases. Germline CDR1 is SNHLY and CDR2 is FYNNEI. CDR3 bases: TGTGCCAGCAGTGACCCCGGAGGGGTTGCCTACGAGCAGTACTTC. It yields the protein CASSDPGGVAYEQYF.

This clone was seen only once. The gene calls are TRBV2 and TRBJ2-2, with TRBD2 matching over 10 bases. The CDR3 consists of 15 residues. The germline V gene encodes CDR1 SNHLY and CDR2 FYNNEI. The J segment lost 7 bases and the V segment lost 6 bases, leaving 8 bases of the junction unmatched. Here the CDR3 DNA reads TGTGCCAGCAGCAGCGGGGGGGCCGGTGTCGGGGAGCTGTTTTTT. Translating it yields CASSSGGAGVGELFF.

The V gene is TRBV19, the J gene TRBJ2-1; 12 bases agree with TRBD2. J was trimmed by 1 base and V by 9 bases; bases with no gene match: 10. Germline V gene lookup returns CDR1 LNHDA and CDR2 SQIVND (reference sequence). The CDR3 extends over 17 amino acids. CDR3 residues: CASLTSGGLRSYNEQFF. DNA for the CDR3: TGTGCCAGCTTGACTAGCGGGGGCCTCCGGTCCTACAATGAGCAGTTCTTC. Together with reference TRBV19 and TRBJ2-1, the CDR3 gives the full variable domain: DGGITQSPKYLFRKEGQNVTLSCEQNLNHDAMYWYRQDPGQGLRLIYYSQIVNDFQKGDIAEGYSVSREKKESFPLTVTSAQKNPTAFYLCASLTSGGLRSYNEQFFGPGTRLTVL.

This chain links TRBV30 with TRBJ1-5; D call uncertain. The CDR3 sequence is 12 residues long. Germline V gene sequence: CDR1 GTSNPN, CDR2 SVGIG (reference sequence). The V and J ends lost 3 bases and 4 bases respectively, with 7 bases between them. CDR3 sequence reads: CAWSDGNQPQHF. The CDR3 DNA sequence: TGTGCCTGGAGCGACGGTAATCAGCCCCAGCATTTT.

The chain links TRBV6-1 to TRBJ2-2, with D hard to call. The CDR3 is made up of 15 amino acids. V was cut by 2 bases and J by 1 base, with 8 bases left in between. The germline gives CDR1 MNHNS, CDR2 SASEGT. CDR3 DNA: TGTGCCAGCAGTGAATTAGGGTTGAACACCGGGGAGCTGTTTTTT. It codes for CASSELGLNTGELFF.

V gene TRBV6-6 combines with J gene TRBJ1-4; 7 nucleotides agree with TRBD1. Germline CDR1 is MNHNY and CDR2 is SVGAGI (reference sequence). V shed 4 bases and J 5 bases; nucleotides not matched to a gene: 4. The length of the CDR3 is 14 residues. The CDR3 reads CASSSSGGNEKLFF. As DNA, the CDR3 is TGTGCCAGCAGTTCATCAGGGGGGAATGAAAAACTGTTTTTT.

The chain carries TRBV29-1 and TRBJ2-1; 8 nucleotides line up with TRBD2. Germline V gives CDR1 SQVTM, CDR2 ANQGSEA. Trimming took 2 bases from V and 7 from J; bases not matched to a gene: 7. The CDR3 contains 14 residues. This chain's CDR3 is CSVERGGAGNEQFF. As DNA, the CDR3 is TGCAGCGTTGAACGGGGGGGAGCAGGAAATGAGCAGTTCTTC.

CDR3: CASSRNRALGQYF. The CDR3 nucleotides read TGTGCCAGCAGCCGTAACAGGGCGCTCGGGCAGTACTTC. The V and J genes are TRBV21-1 and TRBJ2-7; TRBD1 is taken as the D call from the table, unchecked against the DNA. TRBV21-1 is a known pseudogene. This CDR3 spans 13 amino acids.